This T cell receptor (beta chain) was recorded in a study of OX40 agonist ivuxolimab in advanced cancers. Sequencing used immunoSEQ multiplex PCR; TCRdb keeps in-frame clones, though not all of them. Found here are 60,000 or so clones, about 91% of them singletons; the top ten hold approximately 12%. The CDR3 spans 15 residues. Trimming took 4 bases from V and 4 from J, leaving 17 bases between them. Germline loops: CDR1 KGHSY, CDR2 FQNENV. Overall study findings and caveats: People who partly responded at 0.1-3.0 mg/kg had some of the least clonal expansion seen.

As for this clone: The antigen is undetermined.

The sample here was CD4+ or CD8+ T cells sorted from blood, taken in a trial of the OX40 agonist ivuxolimab. This sequence was found in an adult with an advanced solid tumor such as melanoma, head and neck, liver or kidney cancer. The V call is TRBV16, the J call TRBJ2-7; D could derive from TRBD1 or TRBD2 (5 bases each). CDR3 nucleotides: TGTGCCAGCAGCCCTTCGGGGCAGGTATTATACGAGCAGTACTTC. Translating gives CASSPSGQVLYEQYF.